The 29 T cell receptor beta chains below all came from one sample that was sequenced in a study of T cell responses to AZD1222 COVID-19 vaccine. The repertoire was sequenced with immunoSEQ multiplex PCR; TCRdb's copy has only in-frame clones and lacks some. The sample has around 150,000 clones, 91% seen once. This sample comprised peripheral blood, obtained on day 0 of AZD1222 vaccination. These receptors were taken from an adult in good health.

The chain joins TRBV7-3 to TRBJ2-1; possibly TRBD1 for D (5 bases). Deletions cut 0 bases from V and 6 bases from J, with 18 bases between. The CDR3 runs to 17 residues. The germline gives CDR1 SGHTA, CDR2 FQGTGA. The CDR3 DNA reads TGTGCCAGCAGCTTAACGCCCGACAGCGACCTTTCCAATGAGCAGTTCTTC. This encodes CASSLTPDSDLSNEQFF.

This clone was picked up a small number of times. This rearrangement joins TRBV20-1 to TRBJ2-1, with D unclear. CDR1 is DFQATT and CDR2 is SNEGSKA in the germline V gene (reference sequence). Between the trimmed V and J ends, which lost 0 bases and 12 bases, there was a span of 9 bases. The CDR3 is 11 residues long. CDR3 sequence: CSARDQKVQFF. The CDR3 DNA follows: TGCAGTGCTAGAGACCAGAAAGTGCAGTTCTTC.

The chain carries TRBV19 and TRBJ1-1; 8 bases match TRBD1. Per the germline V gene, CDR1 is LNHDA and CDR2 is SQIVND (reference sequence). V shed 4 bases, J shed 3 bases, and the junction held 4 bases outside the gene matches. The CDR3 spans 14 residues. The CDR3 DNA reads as TGTGCCAGTAGTAGGTACAGGGGGGACACTGAAGCTTTCTTT. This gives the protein CASSRYRGDTEAFF.

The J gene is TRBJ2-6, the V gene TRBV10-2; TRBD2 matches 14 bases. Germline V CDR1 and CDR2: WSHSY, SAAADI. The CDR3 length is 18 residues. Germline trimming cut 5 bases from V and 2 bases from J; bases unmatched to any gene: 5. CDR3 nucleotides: TGCGCCAGCAGTTCCGGGACTAGCGGGAGTACTGGGGCCAACGTCCTGACTTTC. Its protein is CASSSGTSGSTGANVLTF.

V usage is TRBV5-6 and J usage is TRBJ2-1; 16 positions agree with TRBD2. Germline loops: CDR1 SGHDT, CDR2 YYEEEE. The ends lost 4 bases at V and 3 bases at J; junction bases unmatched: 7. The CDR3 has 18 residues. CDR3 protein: CASSPGTSGRAFYNEQFF. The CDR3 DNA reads TGTGCCAGCAGCCCTGGGACTAGCGGGAGGGCTTTCTACAATGAGCAGTTCTTC.

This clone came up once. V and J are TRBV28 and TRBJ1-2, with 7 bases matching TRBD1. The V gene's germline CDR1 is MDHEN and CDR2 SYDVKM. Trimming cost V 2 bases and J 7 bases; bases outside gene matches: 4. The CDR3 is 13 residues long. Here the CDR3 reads CASSLEQGFGYTF. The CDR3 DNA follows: TGTGCCAGCAGTTTAGAACAGGGGTTTGGCTACACCTTC.

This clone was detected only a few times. Here the CDR3 DNA reads TGTGCCAGCAGCTACGGGACACAGCCAAACACTGAAGCTTTCTTT. Protein: CASSYGTQPNTEAFF. The rearrangement uses TRBV9 and TRBJ1-1; TRBD1 might be the D (6 bases). This CDR3 contains 15 residues. Germline values: CDR1 SGDLS, CDR2 YYNGEE. Trimming pared 4 bases from V and 2 bases from J, leaving 15 bases between.

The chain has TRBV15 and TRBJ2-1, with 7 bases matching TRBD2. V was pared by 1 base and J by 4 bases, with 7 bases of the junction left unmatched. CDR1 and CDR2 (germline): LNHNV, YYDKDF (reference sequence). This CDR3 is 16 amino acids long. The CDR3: CATSRGREAGYNEQFF. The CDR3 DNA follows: TGTGCCACCAGCAGAGGACGGGAGGCGGGGTACAATGAGCAGTTCTTC.

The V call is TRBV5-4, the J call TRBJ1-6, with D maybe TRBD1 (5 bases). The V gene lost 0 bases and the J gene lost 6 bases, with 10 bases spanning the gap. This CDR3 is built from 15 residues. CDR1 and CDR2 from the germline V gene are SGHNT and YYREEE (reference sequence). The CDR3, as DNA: TGTGCCAGCAGCTTGGGACGGGGGGGTAATTCACCCCTCCACTTT. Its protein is CASSLGRGGNSPLHF.

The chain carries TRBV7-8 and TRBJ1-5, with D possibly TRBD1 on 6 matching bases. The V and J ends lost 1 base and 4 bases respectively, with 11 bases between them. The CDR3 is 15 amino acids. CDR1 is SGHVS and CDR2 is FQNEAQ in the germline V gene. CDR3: CASSLVGGYNQPQHF. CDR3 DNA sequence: TGTGCCAGCAGCTTAGTAGGGGGGTATAATCAGCCCCAGCATTTT. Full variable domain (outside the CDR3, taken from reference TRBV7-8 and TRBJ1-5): GAGVSQSPRYKVAKRGQDVALRCDPISGHVSLFWYQQALGQGPEFLTYFQNEAQLDKSGLPSDRFFAERPEGSVSTLKIQRTQQEDSAVYLCASSLVGGYNQPQHFGDGTRLSIL.

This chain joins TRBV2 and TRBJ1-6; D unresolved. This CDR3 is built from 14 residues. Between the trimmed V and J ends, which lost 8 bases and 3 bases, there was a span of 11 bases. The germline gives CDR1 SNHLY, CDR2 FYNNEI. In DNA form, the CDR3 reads TGTGCCAGCGCACGGACGTACTATAATTCACCCCTCCACTTT. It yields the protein CASARTYYNSPLHF.

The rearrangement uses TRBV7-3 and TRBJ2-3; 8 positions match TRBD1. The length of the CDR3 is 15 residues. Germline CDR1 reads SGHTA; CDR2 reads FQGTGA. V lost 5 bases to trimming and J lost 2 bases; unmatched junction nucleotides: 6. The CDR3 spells CASSPRTGNTDTQYF. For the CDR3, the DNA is TGTGCCAGCAGCCCCCGGACAGGGAACACAGATACGCAGTATTTT.

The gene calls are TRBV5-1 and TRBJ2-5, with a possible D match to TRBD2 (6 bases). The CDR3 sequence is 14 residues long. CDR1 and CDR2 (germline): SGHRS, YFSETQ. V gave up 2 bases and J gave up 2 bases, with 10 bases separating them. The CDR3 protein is CASSFSAGQETQYF. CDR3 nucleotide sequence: TGCGCCAGCAGCTTTTCCGCGGGGCAAGAGACCCAGTACTTC. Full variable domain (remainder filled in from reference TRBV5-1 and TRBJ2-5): KAGVTQTPRYLIKTRGQQVTLSCSPISGHRSVSWYQQTPGQGLQFLFEYFSETQRNKGNFPGRFSGRQFSNSRSEMNVSTLELGDSALYLCASSFSAGQETQYFGPGTRLLVL.

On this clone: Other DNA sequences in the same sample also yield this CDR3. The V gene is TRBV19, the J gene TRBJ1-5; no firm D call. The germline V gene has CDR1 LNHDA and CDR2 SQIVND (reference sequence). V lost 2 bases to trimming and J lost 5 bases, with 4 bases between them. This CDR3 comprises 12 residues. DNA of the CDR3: TGTGCCAGTAGTATAAGGGATCAGCCCCAGCATTTT. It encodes CASSIRDQPQHF.

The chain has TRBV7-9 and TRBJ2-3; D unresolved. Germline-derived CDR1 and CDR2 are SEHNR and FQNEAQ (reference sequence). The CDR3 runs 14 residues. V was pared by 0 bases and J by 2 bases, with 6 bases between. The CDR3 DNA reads TGTGCCAGCAGCTTAGCGGGTGCCACAGATACGCAGTATTTT. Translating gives CASSLAGATDTQYF.

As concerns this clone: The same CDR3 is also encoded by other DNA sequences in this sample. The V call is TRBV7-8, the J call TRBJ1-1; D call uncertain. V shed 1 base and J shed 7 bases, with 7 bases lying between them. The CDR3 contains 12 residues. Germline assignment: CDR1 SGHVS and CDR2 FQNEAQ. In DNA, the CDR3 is TGTGCCAGCAGCTTAGGAGGGAGTGAAGCTTTCTTT. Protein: CASSLGGSEAFF.

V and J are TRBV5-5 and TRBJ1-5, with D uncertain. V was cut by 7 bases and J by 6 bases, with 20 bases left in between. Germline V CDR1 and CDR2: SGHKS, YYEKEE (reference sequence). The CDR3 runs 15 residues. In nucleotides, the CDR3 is TGTGCCAGCCTTAGGCCCGGGTTTTGGGGTCAGCCCCAGCATTTT. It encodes CASLRPGFWGQPQHF.

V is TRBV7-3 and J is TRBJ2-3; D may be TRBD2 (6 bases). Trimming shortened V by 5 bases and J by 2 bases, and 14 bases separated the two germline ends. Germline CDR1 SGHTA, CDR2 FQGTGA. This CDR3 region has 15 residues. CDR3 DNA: TGTGCCAGCAGCCGATTGGGGGGATACACAGATACGCAGTATTTT. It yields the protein CASSRLGGYTDTQYF.

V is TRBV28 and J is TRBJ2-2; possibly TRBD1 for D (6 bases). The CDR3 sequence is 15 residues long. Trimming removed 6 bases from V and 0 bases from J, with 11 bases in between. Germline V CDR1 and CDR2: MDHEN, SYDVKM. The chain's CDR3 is CASRTGQPNTGELFF. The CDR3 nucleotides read TGTGCCAGCAGGACGGGACAACCGAACACCGGGGAGCTGTTTTTT. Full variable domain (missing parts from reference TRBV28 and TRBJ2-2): DVKVTQSSRYLVKRTGEKVFLECVQDMDHENMFWYRQDPGLGLRLIYFSYDVKMKEKGDIPEGYSVSREKKERFSLILESASTNQTSMYLCASRTGQPNTGELFFGEGSRLTVL.

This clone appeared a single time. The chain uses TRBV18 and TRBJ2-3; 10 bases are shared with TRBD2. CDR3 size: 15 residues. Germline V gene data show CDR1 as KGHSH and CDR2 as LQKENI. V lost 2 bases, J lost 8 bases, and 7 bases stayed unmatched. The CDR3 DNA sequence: TGTGCCAGCTCACCAAGGCTAGCGGGAGCTAGTACGCAGTATTTT. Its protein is CASSPRLAGASTQYF.

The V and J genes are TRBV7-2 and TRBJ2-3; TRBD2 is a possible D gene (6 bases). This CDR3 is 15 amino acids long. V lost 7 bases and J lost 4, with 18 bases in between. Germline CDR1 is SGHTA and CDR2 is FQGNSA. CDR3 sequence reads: CASTFLGGNSDTQYF. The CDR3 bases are TGTGCCAGCACCTTTTTGGGCGGGAACTCAGATACGCAGTATTTT.

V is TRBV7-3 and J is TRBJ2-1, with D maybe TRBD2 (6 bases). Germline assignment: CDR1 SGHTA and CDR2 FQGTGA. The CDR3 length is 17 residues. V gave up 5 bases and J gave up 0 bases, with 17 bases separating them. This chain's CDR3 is CASSHPVEGSSYNEQFF. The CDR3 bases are TGTGCCAGCAGCCATCCGGTGGAGGGAAGCTCCTACAATGAGCAGTTCTTC.

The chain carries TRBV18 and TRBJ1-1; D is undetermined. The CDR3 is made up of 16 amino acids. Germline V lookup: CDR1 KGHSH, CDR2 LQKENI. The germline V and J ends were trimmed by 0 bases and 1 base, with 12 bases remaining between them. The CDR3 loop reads CASSPPPDTENTEAFF. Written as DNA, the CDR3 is TGTGCCAGCTCACCACCTCCTGACACGGAGAACACTGAAGCTTTCTTT.

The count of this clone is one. The CDR3 bases are TGTGCCAGCAGCCCCTTTTTAACCGGGGAGCTGTTTTTT. Its protein is CASSPFLTGELFF. The chain carries TRBV7-9 and TRBJ2-2, with D uncertain. CDR1 and CDR2 (germline): SEHNR, FQNEAQ (reference sequence). This CDR3 is built from 13 residues. Trimming took off 5 bases at V and 5 bases at J, with 9 bases between the two ends.

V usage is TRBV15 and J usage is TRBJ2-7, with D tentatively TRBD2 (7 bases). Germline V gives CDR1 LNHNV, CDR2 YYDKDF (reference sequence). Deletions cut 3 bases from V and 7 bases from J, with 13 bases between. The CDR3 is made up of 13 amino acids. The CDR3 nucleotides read TGTGCCACCAGCAGTCGGGGGGCAAGAGAGCAGTACTTC. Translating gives CATSSRGAREQYF.

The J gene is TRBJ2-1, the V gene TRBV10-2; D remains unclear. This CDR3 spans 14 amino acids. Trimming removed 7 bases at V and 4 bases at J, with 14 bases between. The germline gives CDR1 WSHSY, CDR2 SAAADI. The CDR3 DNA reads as TGCGCCAGCACCCTGTCTGGGGATTACAATGAGCAGTTCTTC. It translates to CASTLSGDYNEQFF.

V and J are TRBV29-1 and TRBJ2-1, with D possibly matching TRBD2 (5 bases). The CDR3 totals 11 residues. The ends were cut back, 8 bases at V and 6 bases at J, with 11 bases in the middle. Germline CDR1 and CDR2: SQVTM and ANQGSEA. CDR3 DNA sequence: TGCAGCCCCAAACGGGGCAATGAGCAGTTCTTC. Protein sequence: CSPKRGNEQFF.

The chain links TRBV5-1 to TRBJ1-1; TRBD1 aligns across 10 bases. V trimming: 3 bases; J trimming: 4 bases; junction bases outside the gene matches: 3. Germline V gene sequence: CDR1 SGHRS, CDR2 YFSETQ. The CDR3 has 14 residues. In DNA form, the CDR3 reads TGCGCCAGCAGCTCGACAGGGGGCCGCACTGAAGCTTTCTTT. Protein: CASSSTGGRTEAFF. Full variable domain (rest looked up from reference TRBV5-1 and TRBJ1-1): KAGVTQTPRYLIKTRGQQVTLSCSPISGHRSVSWYQQTPGQGLQFLFEYFSETQRNKGNFPGRFSGRQFSNSRSEMNVSTLELGDSALYLCASSSTGGRTEAFFGQGTRLTVV.

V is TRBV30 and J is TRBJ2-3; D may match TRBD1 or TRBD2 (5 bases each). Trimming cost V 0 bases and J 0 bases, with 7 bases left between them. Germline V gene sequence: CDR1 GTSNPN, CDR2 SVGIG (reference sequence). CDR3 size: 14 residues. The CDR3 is CAWSVGGSTDTQYF. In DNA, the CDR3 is TGTGCCTGGAGTGTTGGGGGTAGCACAGATACGCAGTATTTT.